This record concerns one T cell receptor beta chain sequence. Its antigen is unknown. These data are taken from a study of shared clonotypes between healthy human individuals. TCRdb's table, derived via immunoSEQ multiplex PCR, lists solely in-frame clones and lacks some. Here the sample spans about 580,000 clones, 98% being singletons. Germline V gene lookup returns CDR1 MNHNY and CDR2 SVGAGI (reference sequence). Trimming took 8 bases from V and 1 from J, leaving 18 bases between them. The CDR3 spans 15 residues. Study results and caveats: In contrast to clonotypes shared by all four donors, non-shared clonotypes had lower generation probabilities.

Naive CD8 cells comprised CD45RO-negative, CCR7-positively selected cells, excluding terminally differentiated effector memory CD45RA+ cells. Donors were healthy HIV-negative adults without recent acute infections or vaccinations. The chain has TRBV6-6 and TRBJ2-7; possibly TRBD1 or TRBD2 for D (5 bases each). Sequenced sample: naive CD8+ T cells sorted from blood. This clonotype originated in a young man in good health. DNA for the CDR3: TGTGCCAGCTCCCACATCCGGGACCCTTCCTACGAGCAGTACTTC. This gives the protein CASSHIRDPSYEQYF.